Sequencing of this T cell receptor (beta chain) was carried out in a study of spatial heterogeneity in lung cancer. At the level of the study: The average count in raw reads for each unique TCR and UMI combination exceeded eight appearances.

The length of the CDR3 is 14 residues. V gave up 8 bases and J gave up 5 bases, with 16 bases separating them. The germline V gene has CDR1 SGHTA and CDR2 FQGNSA. A unique molecular identifier was carried by every single TCR cDNA molecule. MiXCR, applied by TCRdb to the 5' RACE reads, yields one record per CDR3 protein. The sample has 9,500 to 15,000 distinct CDR3 sequences; 5.5% to 8% are singletons. Sample time point: sample taken at primary tumor resection. Unsorted whole RNA from tumor, nontumor lung or frozen PBMC underwent sequencing. By frequency in the sample, this clonotype is large. This beta chain appears as a stray read in a library generated for alpha chains; its size is not informative.

The chain carries TRBV7-2 and TRBJ2-1; D is unclear. This clonotype originated in a male donor with early-stage non-small cell lung cancer. The sample in question was normal lung tissue next to the tumor, obtained at surgery. CDR3 sequence: CASALWVANNEQFF. DNA of the CDR3: TGTGCCAGCGCCTTGTGGGTAGCAAACAATGAGCAGTTCTTC.